This entry is about one TCR beta chain. This clonotype was seen a handful of times. What this receptor recognizes is not known. Per-base quality was not reported, and no clone a single base away is much larger than it. In this study, sorted CD4+ and CD8+ T cells from the blood of healthy subjects and of severe aplastic anemia patients had their TCR repertoires deep-sequenced. Ficoll-Paque density gradient centrifugation was used to isolate peripheral blood mononuclear cells. Before DNA extraction, CD4+ and CD8+ T cells were sorted with FACS or magnetic beads. This entry belongs to a study of CD8+CD57+ T cells in acquired aplastic anemia listed by TCRdb under 2018. About the study as a whole: On average, sorted CD4+ and CD8+ cells yielded 3.2 ug of extracted DNA, with a range of 0.2 to 27.4 ug.

TCR beta VDJ combination and CDR3 sequence profiling used genomic DNA as the template. An Illumina HiSeq 2000 was used for TCR repertoire sequencing. As for the original processing: Repertoire assessment relied on Simpson's diversity index, CDR3 size and DJ length profiles, and TRBV/TRBJ rearrangement plots. The most abundant DNA sequence in the deep sequencing data was taken as the immunodominant clone. CDR3 amino acid sequences were checked for sharing between subjects and were compared against published repertoires and the VDJdb database. TCRdb reran the public reads through fastp at Q25 and MiXCR, keeping productive beta chains. Records with the same CDR3 protein are collapsed into one entry carrying the most frequent genes and DNA. The V and J calls reflect TCRdb's pipeline rather than the authors' work. For this sample the table gives 250,000 to 300,000 distinct CDR3 sequences, of which roughly 50% were detected only once. Of the sample, around 7.6% falls within the top ten clones.

The junction shows trimming of 5 bases on V and 7 bases on J, plus 18 bases between the germline ends. The CDR3 spans 15 residues, from the cysteine through the phenylalanine. Only CDR3 DNA is held: 45 bases, read in frame from base 1. The germline V gene encodes CDR1 LNHNV and CDR2 YYDKDF (reference sequence). Broad study findings and their caveats: CD8+ Simpson's diversity did not differ significantly between patients and healthy controls (P=0.060). Approximately 31 CD8+ CDR3 sequences were found in both patients and controls but appeared to be highly expressed in patients and within the immunodominant clones of the patients.

The receptor comes from a human donor with severe aplastic anemia or a healthy control (not recorded which). Material for sequencing was sorted CD4+, CD8+, or CD8+CD57+ T cells (not recorded which) from PBMCs. This chain is built from TRBV15 and TRBJ1-5, and the D gene may be TRBD1, 5 bases matching. The CDR3 in this case is CATSPPGGVGQPQHF. Read as DNA, the sequence is TGTGCCACCAGCCCCCCGGGGGGAGTCGGCCAGCCCCAGCATTTT.